A single sample is the source of the 21 T cell receptor beta chains below, sequenced in a study of blood T cell repertoires in COVID-19 (TCRdb year 2020). The library relied on the immunoSEQ multiplex PCR assay. Sourced from immuneACCESS, this table was stored by TCRdb with only in-frame sequences that have V and J called. A share of the clones is absent; for the studies checked, an unresolved V gene accounts for under half, and the remainder has no known explanation. In all, the sample holds about 33,000 clones, and roughly three quarters of those were seen once. Over 15% of the sample lies in the top ten. Sample: peripheral blood. These receptors were obtained from a man between 70 and 80 years old with acute or convalescent COVID-19.

This clone has just a few counts. The V gene is TRBV18, the J gene TRBJ2-1, with 7 bases fitting TRBD1. Germline-derived CDR1 and CDR2 are KGHSH and LQKENI. This CDR3 region has 14 residues. V dropped 6 bases and J dropped 6; count of bases not matched to a gene: 8. The CDR3 protein is CASSETGSTNEQFF. In DNA, the CDR3 is TGTGCCAGCTCGGAGACAGGGTCCACCAATGAGCAGTTCTTC.

The chain is built from TRBV30 and TRBJ1-6; no clear D gene. CDR1 and CDR2 from the germline V gene are GTSNPN and SVGIG (reference sequence). The CDR3 totals 13 residues. Trimming cost V 7 bases and J 10 bases, with 17 bases left between them. Here the CDR3 reads CASHEAAKSPLHF. The DNA for the CDR3 is TGTGCCTCTCACGAGGCTGCTAAATCACCCCTCCACTTT. Filled out from reference TRBV30 and TRBJ1-6, the complete variable domain reads SQTIHQWPATLVQPVGSPLSLECTVEGTSNPNLYWYRQAAGRGLQLLFYSVGIGQISSEVPQNLSASRPQDRQFILSSKKLLLSDSGFYLCASHEAAKSPLHFGNGTRLTVT.

This clone was picked up a small number of times. V and J are TRBV19 and TRBJ2-4; TRBD1 matches at 7 bases. CDR3 length equals 16 residues. With V trimmed by 3 bases and J by 0 bases, 5 bases remained unmatched. CDR1 is LNHDA, CDR2 SQIVND, per germline (reference sequence). The CDR3: CASSIGTALAKNIQYF. Here the CDR3 DNA reads TGTGCCAGTAGTATCGGGACAGCTCTAGCCAAAAACATTCAGTACTTC.

The V gene is TRBV9, the J gene TRBJ1-6, with a tentative D call TRBD1 (6 bases). The germline V gene has CDR1 SGDLS and CDR2 YYNGEE. V lost 2 bases, J lost 5 bases, and 8 bases lay in between. The CDR3 is 14 residues long. The CDR3 DNA sequence: TGTGCCAGCAGCGTCCAGGGGCATAATTCACCCCTCCACTTT. Translated, it gives CASSVQGHNSPLHF. The whole variable domain, filled in from reference TRBV9 and TRBJ1-6, reads DSGVTQTPKHLITATGQRVTLRCSPRSGDLSVYWYQQSLDQGLQFLIQYYNGEERAKGNILERFSAQQFPDLHSELNLSSLELGDSALYFCASSVQGHNSPLHFGNGTRLTVT.

This chain connects TRBV10-3 to TRBJ2-2; TRBD1 aligns across 8 bases. J lost 2 bases, V lost 4 bases, and 9 bases had no gene match. The germline gives CDR1 ENHRY, CDR2 SYGVKD. CDR3 length equals 17 residues. The CDR3 protein is CAISGGQARLNTGELFF. The CDR3 DNA reads TGTGCCATCAGTGGGGGACAGGCGAGACTAAACACCGGGGAGCTGTTTTTT.

The rearrangement uses TRBV7-2 and TRBJ1-6; 8 positions agree with TRBD1. This CDR3 spans 15 amino acids. V gave up 5 bases and J gave up 8 bases; unmatched junction bases: 8. Looked up from germline, CDR1 is SGHTA and CDR2 is FQGNSA. The CDR3: CASSPVQGVDSPLHF. CDR3 bases: TGTGCCAGCAGCCCGGTACAGGGGGTAGATTCACCCCTCCACTTT.

This sequence joins TRBV30 and TRBJ1-6; D perhaps matches TRBD1 (5 bases). V was clipped by 5 bases and J by 3 bases, with 14 bases between them. This CDR3 is 15 amino acids long. CDR1 and CDR2 from the germline V gene are GTSNPN and SVGIG (reference sequence). The CDR3 DNA reads TGTGCCTGGGATCCAAACAGGAACTATAATTCACCCCTCCACTTT. Its protein is CAWDPNRNYNSPLHF.

This clone was picked up one time. The rearrangement joins TRBV2 to TRBJ2-1, with 8 positions matching TRBD2. V gave up 2 bases and J gave up 5 bases; unmatched junction bases: 8. Germline CDR1 SNHLY, CDR2 FYNNEI. This CDR3 spans 16 amino acids. The CDR3 sequence: CASSETVAGINNEQFF. The CDR3 DNA reads as TGTGCCAGCAGTGAAACAGTAGCGGGGATCAACAATGAGCAGTTCTTC. The full variable domain, its missing parts supplied by reference TRBV2 and TRBJ2-1, is EPEVTQTPSHQVTQMGQEVILRCVPISNHLYFYWYRQILGQKVEFLVSFYNNEISEKSEIFDDQFSVERPDGSNFTLKIRSTKLEDSAMYFCASSETVAGINNEQFFGPGTRLTVL.

The gene calls are TRBV28 and TRBJ2-7; 12 bases are shared with TRBD1. Germline CDR1 is MDHEN and CDR2 is SYDVKM. The CDR3 length is 14 residues. V shed 6 bases and J 6 bases; nucleotides not matched to a gene: 6. Here the CDR3 reads CASSIRDRGREQYF. The CDR3 DNA is TGTGCCAGCAGCATAAGGGACAGGGGGCGCGAGCAGTACTTC.

The chain employs TRBV28 and TRBJ2-5; TRBD1 matches at 7 bases. The CDR3 has 14 amino acids. The trim removed 5 bases at V and 5 bases at J, leaving 8 bases unmatched. The V gene's germline CDR1 is MDHEN and CDR2 SYDVKM. Written as DNA, the CDR3 is TGTGCCAGCAGTCTCAGGGGGTCCTGGGAGACCCAGTACTTC. Encoded protein: CASSLRGSWETQYF.

The rearrangement links TRBV5-1 to TRBJ1-4, with 9 bases aligning to TRBD1. CDR1 and CDR2 from the germline V gene are SGHRS and YFSETQ. This CDR3 has 16 residues. The V and J ends lost 4 bases and 8 bases, in that order; junction bases with no gene match: 12. CDR3 residues: CASSKGVGTGYEKLFF. CDR3 sequence (DNA): TGCGCCAGCAGCAAAGGCGTCGGGACAGGGTACGAAAAACTGTTTTTT.

The chain is built from TRBV4-3 and TRBJ2-7, with 8 positions matching TRBD2. With V trimmed by 0 bases and J by 4 bases, 5 bases remained unmatched. CDR3 length equals 15 residues. Per germline, CDR1 LGHNA and CDR2 YSLEER. The CDR3 DNA reads as TGCGCCAGCAGCCAAGATTTGGTAGCGGGATACGAGCAGTACTTC. Its translation is CASSQDLVAGYEQYF.

The chain employs TRBV6-5 and TRBJ2-3, with 8 bases fitting TRBD2. Unmatched junction bases numbered 9, after V lost 6 bases and J lost 4 bases. The length of the CDR3 is 15 residues. Germline V lookup: CDR1 MNHEY, CDR2 SVGAGI. CDR3 amino acids: CASSHGTRGADTQYF. For the CDR3, the DNA is TGTGCCAGCAGCCACGGGACTAGGGGGGCAGATACGCAGTATTTT.

The chain joins TRBV3-1 (or the pseudogene TRBV3-2) to TRBJ1-3; the D gene is possibly TRBD1 (5 bases). The CDR3 contains 15 residues. Germline assignment: CDR1 LGHDT and CDR2 YNNKEL (reference sequence). The V and J ends lost 4 bases and 4 bases respectively, with 14 bases between them. DNA for the CDR3: TGTGCCAGCAGCCCTCAGGGCCGTGGAGGAAACACCATATATTTT. Protein: CASSPQGRGGNTIYF.

The chain carries TRBV10-3 and TRBJ2-4, with TRBD1 identical over 8 bases. The CDR3 runs 16 residues. V trimming: 5 bases; J trimming: 6 bases; junction bases outside the gene matches: 12. CDR1 and CDR2 from the germline V gene are ENHRY and SYGVKD. The CDR3 DNA reads as TGTGCCATCAGTTCGAACTCTGGACAGGGATTAAACATTCAGTACTTC. Its protein product is CAISSNSGQGLNIQYF.

The CDR3 region has the DNA TGTGCCAGCAGCTTGGACAGAAACATTCAGTACTTC. Translated: CASSLDRNIQYF. The genes are TRBV5-5 and TRBJ2-4; D not certain. V was shortened by 0 bases and J by 6 bases, with 4 bases between the two germline ends. The CDR3 spans 12 residues. CDR1 is SGHKS, CDR2 YYEKEE, per germline (reference sequence). The variable domain in full, completed from reference TRBV5-5 and TRBJ2-4, reads DAGVTQSPTHLIKTRGQQVTLRCSPISGHKSVSWYQQVLGQGPQFIFQYYEKEERGRGNFPDRFSARQFPNYSSELNVNALLLGDSALYLCASSLDRNIQYFGAGTRLSVL.

This clone was observed a handful of times. The chain recombines TRBV28 with TRBJ1-1, with D possibly TRBD1 on 5 matching bases. This CDR3 contains 14 residues. Trimming cost V 5 bases and J 2 bases, with 12 bases left between them. CDR1 MDHEN and CDR2 SYDVKM come from the germline V gene. CDR3: CASSRGGPNTEAFF. CDR3 DNA sequence: TGTGCCAGCAGTCGCGGGGGACCTAACACTGAAGCTTTCTTT.

This chain links TRBV20-1 with TRBJ2-3; D remains unclear. Germline CDR1 is DFQATT and CDR2 is SNEGSKA (reference sequence). This CDR3 spans 11 amino acids. With 4 bases removed from V and 6 bases from J, the gap between germline ends came to 8 bases. The DNA for the CDR3 is TGCAGTGCTAACATGGTGGATACGCAGTATTTT. Translating it yields CSANMVDTQYF.

The J gene is TRBJ2-5, the V gene TRBV30; 7 bases are shared with TRBD1. CDR3 size: 13 residues. Germline V gives CDR1 GTSNPN, CDR2 SVGIG (reference sequence). V lost 0 bases to trimming and J lost 5 bases; unmatched junction nucleotides: 3. The CDR3 DNA reads TGTGCCTGGAGTGTAGGGGGCAGGGAGACCCAGTACTTC. It yields the protein CAWSVGGRETQYF.

The chain has TRBV5-5 and TRBJ2-5, with TRBD2 matching over 11 bases. V lost 4 bases and J lost 3; bases outside the gene matches: 2. The length of the CDR3 is 14 residues. The germline gives CDR1 SGHKS, CDR2 YYEKEE (reference sequence). In DNA form, the CDR3 reads TGTGCCAGCAGCCCGGGACTAGCGGAAGAGACCCAGTACTTC. Translation gives CASSPGLAEETQYF.

This chain links TRBV28 with TRBJ1-6, with D perhaps matching TRBD1 (6 bases). Deletions cut 5 bases from V and 3 bases from J, with 14 bases between. The CDR3 has 16 amino acids. Germline V gene data show CDR1 as MDHEN and CDR2 as SYDVKM. The CDR3 DNA reads as TGTGCCAGCAGTACAACTACAGGGATCTATAATTCACCCCTCCACTTT. Encoded protein: CASSTTTGIYNSPLHF.